This entry describes one T cell receptor beta chain. Clones were sequenced by immunoSEQ multiplex PCR, and TCRdb holds only the in-frame ones, with some missing. The top ten hold 15% to 20% of the sample, which has 130,000 or so clones, around 89% seen once. The data stem from a study of blood T cell repertoires in COVID-19. Study at large: Whether acute or convalescent, the COVID-19 samples came from the United States, Italy and Spain.

What was sequenced was peripheral blood. This TCR was sampled from a middle-aged man with active or convalescent COVID-19.

CDR3 region: CAWSEGRGNYGYTF. Here the CDR3 DNA reads TGTGCCTGGAGTGAAGGCAGGGGTAACTATGGCTACACCTTC. The rearrangement uses TRBV30 and TRBJ1-2; a possible D gene is TRBD1 (6 bases). The germline V gene has CDR1 GTSNPN and CDR2 SVGIG (reference sequence). This CDR3 contains 14 residues. V was trimmed by 1 base and J by 1 base, leaving 10 bases between them.